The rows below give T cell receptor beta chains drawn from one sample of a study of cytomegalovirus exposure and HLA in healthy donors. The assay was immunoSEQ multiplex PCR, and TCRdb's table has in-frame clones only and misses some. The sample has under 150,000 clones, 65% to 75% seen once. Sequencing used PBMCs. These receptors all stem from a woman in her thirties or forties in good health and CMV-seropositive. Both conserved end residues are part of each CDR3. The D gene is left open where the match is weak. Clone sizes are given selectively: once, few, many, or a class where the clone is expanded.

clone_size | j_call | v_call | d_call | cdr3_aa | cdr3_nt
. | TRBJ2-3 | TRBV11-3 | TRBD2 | CASSPSGTNTDTQYF | TGTGCCAGCAGCCCGAGCGGGACTAACACAGATACGCAGTATTTT
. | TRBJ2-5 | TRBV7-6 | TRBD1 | CASSLTGTGLIRATQYF | TGTGCCAGCAGCTTAACTGGGACAGGGCTCATCCGGGCCACCCAGTACTTC
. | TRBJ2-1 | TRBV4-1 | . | CASSQDVGAQANEQFF | TGCGCCAGCAGCCAAGATGTGGGGGCCCAGGCGAATGAGCAGTTCTTC
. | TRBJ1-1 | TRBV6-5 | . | CASSSRTEANTEAFF | TGTGCCAGCAGTTCAAGGACAGAAGCGAACACTGAAGCTTTCTTT
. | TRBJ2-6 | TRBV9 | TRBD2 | CASSQRGGSGANVLTF | TGTGCCAGCAGTCAGCGGGGGGGCTCTGGGGCCAACGTCCTGACTTTC
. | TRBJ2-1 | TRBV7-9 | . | CASTPYNEQFF | TGTGCCAGCACCCCTTATAATGAGCAGTTCTTC
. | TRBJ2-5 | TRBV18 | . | CASSPGGQETQYF | TGTGCCAGCTCACCAGGCGGACAAGAGACCCAGTACTTC
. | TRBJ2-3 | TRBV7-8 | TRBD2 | CASTTGGGGVDTQYF | TGTGCCAGCACCACCGGGGGGGGCGGGGTAGATACGCAGTATTTT
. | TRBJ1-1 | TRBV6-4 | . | CASSEKGEGTEAFF | TGTGCCAGCAGTGAAAAAGGAGAAGGAACTGAAGCTTTCTTT
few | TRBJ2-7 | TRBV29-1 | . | CSVERRGIGKLYEQYF | TGCAGCGTTGAGAGACGGGGTATCGGCAAGCTTTACGAGCAGTACTTC
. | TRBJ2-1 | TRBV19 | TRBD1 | CASSTRDRGYNEQFF | TGTGCCAGTAGTACCCGGGACAGGGGCTACAATGAGCAGTTCTTC
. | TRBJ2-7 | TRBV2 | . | CASKAMDSQIYEQYF | TGTGCCAGCAAGGCAATGGACAGTCAGATTTACGAGCAGTACTTC
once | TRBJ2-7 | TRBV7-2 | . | CASSPQTYSYEQYF | TGTGCCAGCAGCCCACAGACATACTCCTACGAGCAGTACTTC
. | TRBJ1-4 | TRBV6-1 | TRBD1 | CASSETSTGDGEKLFF | TGTGCCAGCAGTGAAACGTCGACAGGGGATGGAGAAAAACTGTTTTTT
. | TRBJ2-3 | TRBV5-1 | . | CASSLGRGPQRQYF | TGCGCCAGCAGCTTGGGGCGCGGGCCCCAGCGGCAGTATTTT
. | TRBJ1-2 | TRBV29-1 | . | CSVSGANYGYTF | TGCAGCGTCTCAGGGGCTAACTATGGCTACACCTTC
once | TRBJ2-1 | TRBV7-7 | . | CASSLRGSSYNEQFF | TGTGCTAGCAGCCTAAGGGGGAGCTCCTACAATGAGCAGTTCTTC
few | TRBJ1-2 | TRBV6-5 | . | CASSTSSYGYTF | TGTGCCAGCAGTACGAGTTCCTATGGCTACACCTTC
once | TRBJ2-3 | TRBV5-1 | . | CASSLLAGSGGTGLTDTQYF | TGCGCCAGCAGCTTACTGGCTGGCTCAGGAGGGACGGGACTCACAGATACGCAGTATTTT
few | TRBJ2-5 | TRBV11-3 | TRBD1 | CASSLGDREETQYF | TGTGCCAGCAGCCTCGGGGACAGGGAAGAGACCCAGTACTTC
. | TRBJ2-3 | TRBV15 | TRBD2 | CATSSEKTSGTTDTQYF | TGTGCCACCAGCAGCGAAAAGACTAGCGGAACCACAGATACGCAGTATTTT
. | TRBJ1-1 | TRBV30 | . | CAWSVRRTRDPEAFF | TGTGCCTGGAGTGTACGACGGACACGAGACCCTGAAGCTTTCTTT
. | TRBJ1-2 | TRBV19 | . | CASSIELGRGYTF | TGTGCCAGTAGTATAGAGTTGGGGAGAGGCTACACCTTC
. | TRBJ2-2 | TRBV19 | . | CASSRTGGDTGELFF | TGTGCCAGTAGTCGTACAGGGGGGGACACCGGGGAGCTGTTTTTT
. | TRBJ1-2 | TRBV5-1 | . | CASSLGGDYSVLYGYTF | TGCGCCAGCAGCTTGGGGGGGGACTATAGCGTTCTCTATGGCTACACCTTC
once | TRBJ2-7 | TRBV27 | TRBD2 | CASSFLTSGSYEQYF | TGTGCCAGCAGTTTCCTGACTAGCGGGAGTTACGAGCAGTACTTC
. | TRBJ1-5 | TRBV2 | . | CASSRQNQPQHF | TGTGCCAGCAGTCGACAGAATCAGCCCCAGCATTTT
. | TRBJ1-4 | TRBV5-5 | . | CASMLDISNEKLFF | TGTGCCAGCATGTTGGACATATCTAATGAAAAACTGTTTTTT
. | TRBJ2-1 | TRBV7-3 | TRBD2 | CASSYLAGVSYNEQFF | TGTGCCAGCAGCTACCTAGCGGGAGTTTCCTACAATGAGCAGTTCTTC
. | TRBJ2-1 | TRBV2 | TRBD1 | CASIIQGAGEQFF | TGTGCCAGCATTATTCAGGGGGCAGGTGAGCAGTTCTTC
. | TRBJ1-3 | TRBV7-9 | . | CASSLRPPFSGNTIYF | TGTGCCAGCAGCCTACGTCCGCCGTTCTCTGGAAACACCATATATTTT
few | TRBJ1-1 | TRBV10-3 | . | CAISESKGGGSTEAFF | TGTGCCATCAGTGAGTCGAAGGGTGGGGGGTCCACTGAAGCTTTCTTT
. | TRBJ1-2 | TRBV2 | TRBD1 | CASILTGVGGYTF | TGTGCCAGCATCCTTACAGGGGTCGGTGGCTACACCTTC
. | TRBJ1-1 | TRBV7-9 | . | CASSLNSMNTEAFF | TGTGCCAGCAGCTTAAACAGCATGAACACTGAAGCTTTCTTT
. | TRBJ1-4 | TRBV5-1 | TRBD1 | CASSLGTGGEKLFF | TGCGCCAGCAGCCTCGGGACAGGGGGGGAAAAACTGTTTTTT
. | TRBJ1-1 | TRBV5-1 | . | CASSFNDRTEAFF | TGCGCCAGCAGCTTTAATGACAGGACTGAAGCTTTCTTT
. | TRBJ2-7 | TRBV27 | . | CASSFLQLPGLGEQYF | TGTGCCAGCAGTTTCCTACAGCTTCCGGGACTGGGGGAGCAGTACTTC
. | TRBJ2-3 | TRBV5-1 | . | CASSLGTSADTQYF | TGCGCCAGCAGCTTGGGTACAAGTGCAGATACGCAGTATTTT
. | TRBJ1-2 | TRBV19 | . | CASSDRTVDYGYTF | TGTGCCAGTAGTGACAGGACAGTTGACTATGGCTACACCTTC
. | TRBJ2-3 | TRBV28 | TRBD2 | CASSTSSGRADTQYF | TGTGCCAGCAGTACCTCTAGCGGGAGGGCAGATACGCAGTATTTT
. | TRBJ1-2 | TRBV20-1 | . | CSATTKGGYTF | TGCAGTGCTACCACGAAGGGGGGCTACACCTTC
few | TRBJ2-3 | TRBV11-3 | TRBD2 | CASSLGLAGVSTDTQYF | TGTGCCAGCAGCTTAGGACTAGCGGGGGTCTCCACAGATACGCAGTATTTT
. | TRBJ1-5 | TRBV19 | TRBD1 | CASSGTGSRQPQHF | TGTGCCAGTAGTGGGACAGGCAGTCGTCAGCCCCAGCATTTT
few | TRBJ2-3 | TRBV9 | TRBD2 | CASSRSGGVTDTQYF | TGTGCCAGCAGCCGTAGCGGGGGGGTCACAGATACGCAGTATTTT
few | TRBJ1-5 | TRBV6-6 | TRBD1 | CASSKDRAGQPQHF | TGTGCCAGCAGTAAAGACAGGGCTGGGCAGCCCCAGCATTTT
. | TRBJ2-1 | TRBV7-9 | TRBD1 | CASSSANRGHEQFF | TGTGCCAGCAGCTCCGCCAACAGGGGGCATGAGCAGTTCTTC
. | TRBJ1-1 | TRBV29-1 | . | CSVRHPGRTEAFF | TGCAGCGTGCGACATCCAGGGCGGACTGAAGCTTTCTTT
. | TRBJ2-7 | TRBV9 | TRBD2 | CASNPSGGSAYEQYF | TGTGCCAGCAACCCTAGCGGGGGGTCTGCTTACGAGCAGTACTTC
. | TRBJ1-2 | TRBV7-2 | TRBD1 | CASSSTGTGKGGYTF | TGTGCCAGCAGCTCGACCGGGACAGGGAAGGGTGGCTACACCTTC
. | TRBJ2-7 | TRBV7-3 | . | CASSLIPGDEQYF | TGTGCCAGCAGCTTAATCCCAGGGGACGAGCAGTACTTC
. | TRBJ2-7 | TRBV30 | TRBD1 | CAWSKGQGVTYEQYF | TGTGCCTGGAGTAAAGGACAGGGCGTCACCTACGAGCAGTACTTC
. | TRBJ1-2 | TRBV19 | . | CASSMEGLYGYTF | TGTGCCAGTAGTATGGAGGGTCTCTATGGCTACACCTTC
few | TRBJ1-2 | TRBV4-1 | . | CASSHGLGTGGYTF | TGCGCCAGCAGCCATGGCCTCGGAACGGGGGGCTACACCTTC
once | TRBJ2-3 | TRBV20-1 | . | CSASPLDTQYF | TGCAGTGCTAGTCCTTTGGATACGCAGTATTTT
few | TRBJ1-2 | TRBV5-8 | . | CASSSPTANYGYTF | TGTGCCAGCAGCTCCCCGACAGCTAACTATGGCTACACCTTC
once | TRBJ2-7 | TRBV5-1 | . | CASKTEQENYEQYF | TGCGCCAGCAAAACGGAACAGGAGAACTACGAGCAGTACTTC
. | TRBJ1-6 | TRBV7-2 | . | CASSLSGKLNSPLHF | TGTGCCAGCAGCTTATCCGGGAAATTAAACTCACCCCTCCACTTT
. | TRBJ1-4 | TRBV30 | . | CAWSVPGGLMYDEKLFF | TGTGCCTGGAGTGTACCGGGAGGGTTGATGTATGATGAAAAACTGTTTTTT
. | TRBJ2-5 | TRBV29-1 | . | CSAAGRFQETQYF | TGCAGCGCCGCTGGCCGATTCCAAGAGACCCAGTACTTC
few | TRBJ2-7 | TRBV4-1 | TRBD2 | CASSRNSGGRTNEQYF | TGCGCCAGCAGCCGGAATAGCGGGGGGCGGACTAACGAGCAGTACTTC